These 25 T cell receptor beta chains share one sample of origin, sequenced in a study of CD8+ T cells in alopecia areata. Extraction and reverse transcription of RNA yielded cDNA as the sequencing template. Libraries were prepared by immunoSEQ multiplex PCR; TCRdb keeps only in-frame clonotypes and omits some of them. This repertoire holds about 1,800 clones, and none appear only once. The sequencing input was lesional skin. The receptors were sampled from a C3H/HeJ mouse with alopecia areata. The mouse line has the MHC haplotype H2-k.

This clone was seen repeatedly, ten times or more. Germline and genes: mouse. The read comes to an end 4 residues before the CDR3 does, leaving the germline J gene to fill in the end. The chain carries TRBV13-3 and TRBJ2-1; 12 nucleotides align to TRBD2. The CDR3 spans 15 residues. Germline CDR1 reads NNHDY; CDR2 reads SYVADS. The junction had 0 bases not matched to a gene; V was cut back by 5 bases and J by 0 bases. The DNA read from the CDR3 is TGTGCCAGCAGGGACTGGGGGGGTAACTATGCT. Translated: CASRDWGGNYA. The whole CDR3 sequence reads CASRDWGGNYAEQFF.

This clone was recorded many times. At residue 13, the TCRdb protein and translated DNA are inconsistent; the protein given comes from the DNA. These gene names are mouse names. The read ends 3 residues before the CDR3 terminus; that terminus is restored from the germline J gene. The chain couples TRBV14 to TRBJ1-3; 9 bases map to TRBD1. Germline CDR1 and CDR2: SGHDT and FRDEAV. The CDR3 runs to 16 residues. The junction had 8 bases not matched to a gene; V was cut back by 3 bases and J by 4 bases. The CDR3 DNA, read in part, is TGTGCCAGCAGTTCCAAGGGGGACAGGGCAGGAAATACG. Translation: CASSSKGDRAGNT. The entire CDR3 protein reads CASSSKGDRAGNTLYF.

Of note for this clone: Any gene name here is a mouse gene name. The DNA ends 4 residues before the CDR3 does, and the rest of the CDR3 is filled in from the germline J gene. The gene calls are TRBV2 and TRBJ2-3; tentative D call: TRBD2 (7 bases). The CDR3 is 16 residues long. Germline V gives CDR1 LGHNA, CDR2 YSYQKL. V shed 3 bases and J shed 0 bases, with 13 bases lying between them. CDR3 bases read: TGTGCCAGCAGCCAGACTTGGGGGGCCAGTGCAGAA. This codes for CASSQTWGASAE. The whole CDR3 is CASSQTWGASAETLYF.

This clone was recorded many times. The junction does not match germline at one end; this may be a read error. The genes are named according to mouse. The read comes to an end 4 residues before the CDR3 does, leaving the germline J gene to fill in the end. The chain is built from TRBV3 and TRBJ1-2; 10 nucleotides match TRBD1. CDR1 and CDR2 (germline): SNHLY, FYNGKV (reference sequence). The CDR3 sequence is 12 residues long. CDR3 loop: CQQGTGDSDYTF. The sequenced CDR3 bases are TGCCAGCAAGGGACAGGGGACTCC.

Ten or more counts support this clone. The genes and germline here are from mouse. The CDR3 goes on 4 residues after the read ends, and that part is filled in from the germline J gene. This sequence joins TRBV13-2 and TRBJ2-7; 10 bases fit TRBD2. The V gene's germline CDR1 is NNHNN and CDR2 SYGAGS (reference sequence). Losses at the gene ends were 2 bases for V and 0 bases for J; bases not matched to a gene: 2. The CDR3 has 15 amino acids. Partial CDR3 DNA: TGTGCCAGCGGTGACTGGGGGGGCAACTCCTAT. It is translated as CASGDWGGNSY. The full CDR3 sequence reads CASGDWGGNSYEQYF.

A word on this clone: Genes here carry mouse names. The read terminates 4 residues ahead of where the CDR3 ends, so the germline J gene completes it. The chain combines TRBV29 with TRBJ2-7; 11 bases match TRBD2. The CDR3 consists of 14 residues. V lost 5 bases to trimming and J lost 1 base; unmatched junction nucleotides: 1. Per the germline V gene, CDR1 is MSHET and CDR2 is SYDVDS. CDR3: CASSGTGGSYEQYF. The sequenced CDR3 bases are TGTGCTAGCAGTGGGACTGGGGGTTCCTAT. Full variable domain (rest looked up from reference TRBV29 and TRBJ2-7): DMKVTQMPRYLIKRMGENVLLECGQDMSHETMYWYRQDPGLGLQLIYISYDVDSNSEGDIPKGYRVSRKKREHFSLILDSAKTNQTSVYFCASSGTGGSYEQYFGPGTRLTVL.

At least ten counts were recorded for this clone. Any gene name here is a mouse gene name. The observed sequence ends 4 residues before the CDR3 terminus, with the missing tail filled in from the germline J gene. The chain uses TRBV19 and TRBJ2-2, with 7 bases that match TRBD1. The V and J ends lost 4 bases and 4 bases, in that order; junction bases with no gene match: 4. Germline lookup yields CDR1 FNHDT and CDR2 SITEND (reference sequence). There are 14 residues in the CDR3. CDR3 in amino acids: CASSPDRATGQLYF. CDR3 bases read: TGTGCCAGCAGTCCCGACAGGGCCACCGGG.

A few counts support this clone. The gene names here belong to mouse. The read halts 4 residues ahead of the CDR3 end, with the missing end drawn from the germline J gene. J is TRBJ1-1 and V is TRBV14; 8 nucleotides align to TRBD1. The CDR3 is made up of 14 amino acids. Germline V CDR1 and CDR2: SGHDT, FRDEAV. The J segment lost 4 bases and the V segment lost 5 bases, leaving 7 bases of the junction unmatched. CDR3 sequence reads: CASSKTGELTEVFF. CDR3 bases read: TGTGCCAGCAGCAAGACAGGGGAACTCACA.

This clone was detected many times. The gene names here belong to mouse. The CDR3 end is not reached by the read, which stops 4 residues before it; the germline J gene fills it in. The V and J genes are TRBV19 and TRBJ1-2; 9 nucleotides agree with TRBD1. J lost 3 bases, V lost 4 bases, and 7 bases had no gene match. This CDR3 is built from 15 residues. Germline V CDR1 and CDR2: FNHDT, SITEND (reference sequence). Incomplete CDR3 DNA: TGTGCCAGCAGTCACGGGACAGGGAGGGACTCC. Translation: CASSHGTGRDS. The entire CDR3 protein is CASSHGTGRDSDYTF.

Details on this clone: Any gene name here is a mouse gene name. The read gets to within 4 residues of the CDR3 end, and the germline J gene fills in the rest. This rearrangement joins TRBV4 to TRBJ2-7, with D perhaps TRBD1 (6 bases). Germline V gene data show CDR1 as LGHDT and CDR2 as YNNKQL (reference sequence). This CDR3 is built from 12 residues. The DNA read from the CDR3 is TGTGCCAGCAGCTTTCAGGGGTAT. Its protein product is CASSFQGY. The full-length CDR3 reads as CASSFQGYEQYF.

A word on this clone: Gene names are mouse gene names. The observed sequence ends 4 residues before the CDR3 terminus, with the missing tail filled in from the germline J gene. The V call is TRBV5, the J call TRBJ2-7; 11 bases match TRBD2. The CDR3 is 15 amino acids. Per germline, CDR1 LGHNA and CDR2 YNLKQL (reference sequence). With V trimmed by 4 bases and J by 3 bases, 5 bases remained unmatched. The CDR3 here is CASSPLDWGDYEQYF. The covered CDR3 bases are TGTGCCAGCAGCCCCTTGGACTGGGGGGACTAT.

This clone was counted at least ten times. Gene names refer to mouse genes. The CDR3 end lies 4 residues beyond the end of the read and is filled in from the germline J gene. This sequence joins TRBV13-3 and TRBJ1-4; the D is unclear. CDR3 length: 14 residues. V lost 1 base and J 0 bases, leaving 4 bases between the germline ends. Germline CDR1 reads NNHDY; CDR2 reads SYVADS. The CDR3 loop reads CASSDQFSNERLFF. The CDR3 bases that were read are TGTGCCAGCAGTGATCAGTTTTCCAACGAA.

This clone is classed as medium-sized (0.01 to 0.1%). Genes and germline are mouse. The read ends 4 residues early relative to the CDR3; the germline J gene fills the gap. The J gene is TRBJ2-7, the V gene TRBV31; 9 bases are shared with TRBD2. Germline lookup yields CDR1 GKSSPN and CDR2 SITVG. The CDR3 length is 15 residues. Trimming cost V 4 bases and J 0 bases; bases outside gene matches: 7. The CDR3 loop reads CAWTDWGRSSYEQYF. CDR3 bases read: TGTGCCTGGACGGACTGGGGAAGGAGCTCCTAT.

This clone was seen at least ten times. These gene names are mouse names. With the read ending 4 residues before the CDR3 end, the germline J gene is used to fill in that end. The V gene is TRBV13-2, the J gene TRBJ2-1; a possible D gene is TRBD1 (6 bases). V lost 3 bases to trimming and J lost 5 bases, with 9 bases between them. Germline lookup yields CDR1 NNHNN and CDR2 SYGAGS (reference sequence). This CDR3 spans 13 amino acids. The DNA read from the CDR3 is TGTGCCAGCGGTGCAGGGGCGGATGCT. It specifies CASGAGADA. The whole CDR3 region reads CASGAGADAEQFF.

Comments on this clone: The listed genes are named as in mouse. The CDR3 loop is CASSQAGGLSYEQYF. Partial CDR3 DNA: TGTGCCAGCAGCCAAGCTGGGGGGCTCTCCTAT. The chain carries TRBV5 and TRBJ2-7; 8 positions agree with TRBD2. The read ends 4 residues before the CDR3 terminus; that terminus is restored from the germline J gene. The CDR3 sequence is 15 residues long. CDR1 LGHNA and CDR2 YNLKQL come from the germline V gene (reference sequence). V gave up 1 base and J gave up 0 bases; unmatched junction bases: 2.

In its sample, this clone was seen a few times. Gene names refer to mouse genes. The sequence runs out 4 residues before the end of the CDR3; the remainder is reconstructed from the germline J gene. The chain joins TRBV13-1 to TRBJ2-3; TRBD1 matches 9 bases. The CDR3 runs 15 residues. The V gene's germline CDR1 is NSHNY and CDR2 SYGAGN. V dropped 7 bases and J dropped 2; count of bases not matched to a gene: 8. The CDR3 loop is CASGSGTGFAETLYF. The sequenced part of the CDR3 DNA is TGTGCCAGCGGATCCGGGACAGGGTTTGCAGAA.

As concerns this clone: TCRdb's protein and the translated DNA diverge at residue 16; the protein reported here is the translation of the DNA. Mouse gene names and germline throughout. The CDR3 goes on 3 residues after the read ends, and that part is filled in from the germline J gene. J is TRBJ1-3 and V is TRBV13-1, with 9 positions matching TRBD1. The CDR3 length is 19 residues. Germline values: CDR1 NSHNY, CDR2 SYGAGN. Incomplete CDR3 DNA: TGTGCCAACAGTGAGGGCCACAGGGGGCGTAGGGATTCTGGAAATACG. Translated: CANSEGHRGRRDSGNT. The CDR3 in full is CANSEGHRGRRDSGNTLYF.

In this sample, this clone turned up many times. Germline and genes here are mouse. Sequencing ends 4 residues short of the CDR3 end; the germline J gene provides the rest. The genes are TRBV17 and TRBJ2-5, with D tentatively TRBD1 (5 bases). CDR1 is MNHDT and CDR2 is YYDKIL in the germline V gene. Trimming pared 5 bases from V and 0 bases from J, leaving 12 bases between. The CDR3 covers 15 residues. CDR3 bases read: TGTGCTAGCAGTCCTACAGGAATTAACCAAGAC. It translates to CASSPTGINQD. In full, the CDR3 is CASSPTGINQDTQYF.

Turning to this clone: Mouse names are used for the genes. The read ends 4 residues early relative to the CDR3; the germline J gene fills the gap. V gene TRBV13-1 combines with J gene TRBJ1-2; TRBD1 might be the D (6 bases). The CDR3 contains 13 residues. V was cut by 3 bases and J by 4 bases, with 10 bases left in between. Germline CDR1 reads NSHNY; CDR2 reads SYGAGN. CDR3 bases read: TGTGCCAGCAGTGGGAGGGGGAGCTCC. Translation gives CASSGRGSS. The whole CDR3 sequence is CASSGRGSSDYTF.

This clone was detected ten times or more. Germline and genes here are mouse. The CDR3 loop is CASSRPRGNYAEQFF. The sequenced CDR3 bases are TGTGCCAGCAGCAGGCCCAGGGGTAACTATGCT. The chain joins TRBV13-1 to TRBJ2-1, with D possibly matching TRBD1 (6 bases). Sequencing ends 4 residues short of the CDR3 end; the germline J gene provides the rest. Germline loops: CDR1 NSHNY, CDR2 SYGAGN. Trimming took 5 bases from V and 0 from J, leaving 12 bases between them. This CDR3 contains 15 residues.

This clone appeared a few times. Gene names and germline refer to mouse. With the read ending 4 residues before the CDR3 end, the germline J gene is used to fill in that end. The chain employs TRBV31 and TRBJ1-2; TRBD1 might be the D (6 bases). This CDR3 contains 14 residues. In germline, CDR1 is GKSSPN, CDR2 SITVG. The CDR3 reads CASSDGLGGRDYTF. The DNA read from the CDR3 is TGTGCCAGCAGTGATGGCCTGGGGGGGCGC.

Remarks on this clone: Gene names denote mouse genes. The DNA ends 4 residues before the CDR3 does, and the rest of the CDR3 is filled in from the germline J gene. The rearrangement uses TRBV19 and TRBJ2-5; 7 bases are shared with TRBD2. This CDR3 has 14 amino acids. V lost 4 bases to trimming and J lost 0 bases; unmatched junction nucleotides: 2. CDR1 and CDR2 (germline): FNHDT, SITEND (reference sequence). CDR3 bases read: TGTGCCAGCAGTCCGACTGGGAACCAAGAC. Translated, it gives CASSPTGNQD. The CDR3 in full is CASSPTGNQDTQYF.

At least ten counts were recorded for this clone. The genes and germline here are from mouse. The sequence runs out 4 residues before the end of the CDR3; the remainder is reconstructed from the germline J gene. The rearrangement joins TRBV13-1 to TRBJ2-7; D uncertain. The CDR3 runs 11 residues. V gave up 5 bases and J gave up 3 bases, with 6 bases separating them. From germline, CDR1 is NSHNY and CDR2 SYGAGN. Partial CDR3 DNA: TGTGCCAGCAGAGACAACTAT. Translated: CASRDNY. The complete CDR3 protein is CASRDNYEQYF.

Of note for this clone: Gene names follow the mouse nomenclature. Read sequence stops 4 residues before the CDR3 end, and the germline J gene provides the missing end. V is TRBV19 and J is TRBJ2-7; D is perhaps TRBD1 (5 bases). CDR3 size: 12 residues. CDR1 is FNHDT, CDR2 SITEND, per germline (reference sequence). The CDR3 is CASSIGTYEQYF. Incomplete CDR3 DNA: TGTGCCAGCAGTATAGGGACATAT.

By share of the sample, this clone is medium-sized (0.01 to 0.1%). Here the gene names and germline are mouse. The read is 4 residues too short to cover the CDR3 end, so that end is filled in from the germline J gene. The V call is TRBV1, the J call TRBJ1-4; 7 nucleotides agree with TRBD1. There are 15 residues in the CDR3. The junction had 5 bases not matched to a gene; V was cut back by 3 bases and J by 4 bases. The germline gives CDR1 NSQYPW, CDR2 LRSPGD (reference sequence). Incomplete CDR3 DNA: TGCACCTGCAGTGCGCCGGGACAGATCAACGAA. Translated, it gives CTCSAPGQINE. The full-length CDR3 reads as CTCSAPGQINERLFF.